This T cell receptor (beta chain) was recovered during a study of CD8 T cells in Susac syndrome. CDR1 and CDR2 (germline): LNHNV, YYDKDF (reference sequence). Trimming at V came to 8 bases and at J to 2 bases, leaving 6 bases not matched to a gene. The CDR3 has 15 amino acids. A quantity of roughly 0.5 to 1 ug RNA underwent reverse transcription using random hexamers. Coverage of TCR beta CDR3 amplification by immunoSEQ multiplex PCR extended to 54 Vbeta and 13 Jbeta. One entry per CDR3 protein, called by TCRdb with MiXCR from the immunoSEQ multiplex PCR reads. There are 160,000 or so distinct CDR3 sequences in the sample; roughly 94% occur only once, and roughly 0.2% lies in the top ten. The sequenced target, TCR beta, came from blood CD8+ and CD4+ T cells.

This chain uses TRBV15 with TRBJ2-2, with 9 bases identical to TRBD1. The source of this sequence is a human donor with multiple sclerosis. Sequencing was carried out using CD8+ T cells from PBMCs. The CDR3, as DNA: TGTGCCACCCCTAGGACAGGGGACAACACCGGGGAGCTGTTTTTT. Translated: CATPRTGDNTGELFF.